These 31 T cell receptor beta chains were all obtained from the same sample, sequenced in a study of cytomegalovirus exposure and HLA in healthy donors. The PCR ran on 60 Vbeta and 13 Jbeta primers. Assay: immunoSEQ multiplex PCR; the TCRdb copy retains only in-frame clones and omits some. The sample lists about 140,000 clones; about four fifths were seen once. Material: PBMCs. The receptors derive from a man aged 40-55 years in good health and CMV-seronegative.

The chain couples TRBV9 to TRBJ2-2; the match to TRBD1 covers 8 bases. Trimming cost V 4 bases and J 2 bases; bases outside gene matches: 16. The CDR3 consists of 19 residues. Germline assignment: CDR1 SGDLS and CDR2 YYNGEE. The CDR3 is CASSTRRTGSKGNTGELFF. In DNA form, the CDR3 reads TGTGCCAGCAGCACGCGAAGGACAGGGTCCAAAGGCAACACCGGGGAGCTGTTTTTT.

This clone has just one count. The gene calls are TRBV19 and TRBJ2-5; 11 positions match TRBD1. Trimming took 10 bases from V and 2 from J; bases not matched to a gene: 6. CDR3 length: 14 residues. CDR1 and CDR2 from the germline V gene are LNHDA and SQIVND (reference sequence). CDR3 protein: CAKMDRGQQETQYF. The DNA of the CDR3 is TGTGCCAAGATGGACAGGGGGCAGCAAGAGACCCAGTACTTC. Together with reference TRBV19 and TRBJ2-5, the CDR3 gives the full variable domain: DGGITQSPKYLFRKEGQNVTLSCEQNLNHDAMYWYRQDPGQGLRLIYYSQIVNDFQKGDIAEGYSVSREKKESFPLTVTSAQKNPTAFYLCAKMDRGQQETQYFGPGTRLLVL.

This chain links TRBV27 with TRBJ2-1; weak D call: TRBD2 (6 bases). CDR1 and CDR2 (germline): MNHEY, SMNVEV (reference sequence). This CDR3 has 11 residues. The ends were cut back, 5 bases at V and 7 bases at J, with 6 bases in the middle. DNA for the CDR3: TGTGCCAGCAGTCGGGGGAATGAGCAGTTCTTC. Its translation: CASSRGNEQFF.

The genes are TRBV27 and TRBJ2-1; 10 positions match TRBD2. Germline V gene lookup returns CDR1 MNHEY and CDR2 SMNVEV (reference sequence). Trimming took 5 bases from V and 7 from J; bases not matched to a gene: 11. The CDR3 loop spans 16 amino acids. CDR3 sequence reads: CASSPLSGGAGNEQFF. CDR3 DNA: TGTGCCAGCAGTCCCTTGAGCGGGGGGGCCGGAAATGAGCAGTTCTTC.

The chain uses TRBV6-5 and TRBJ1-2; maybe TRBD1 (6 bases). V lost 5 bases and J 6 bases, leaving 16 bases between the germline ends. The CDR3 loop spans 14 amino acids. The germline V gene has CDR1 MNHEY and CDR2 SVGAGI. The CDR3 DNA reads TGTGCCAGCAGTACCTACAGGGATCGAAATGGCTACACCTTC. Its translation is CASSTYRDRNGYTF.

V and J are TRBV19 and TRBJ2-5; 10 nucleotides match TRBD2. The junction had 6 bases not matched to a gene; V was cut back by 8 bases and J by 0 bases. Germline V gives CDR1 LNHDA, CDR2 SQIVND (reference sequence). The CDR3 totals 15 residues. DNA of the CDR3: TGTGCCAGTGCGGTAGCGGGGGGATACCAAGAGACCCAGTACTTC. Residues: CASAVAGGYQETQYF.

This chain uses TRBV9 with TRBJ2-7, with 11 bases fitting TRBD1. The germline CDR1 and CDR2 sequences are SGDLS and YYNGEE. The length of the CDR3 is 14 residues. V gave up 3 bases and J gave up 7 bases; unmatched junction bases: 6. The CDR3 reads CASSGGQGAFEQYF. CDR3 nucleotides: TGTGCCAGCAGCGGAGGACAGGGGGCTTTTGAGCAGTACTTC.

V usage is TRBV7-6 and J usage is TRBJ2-6, with 7 bases matching TRBD1. CDR1 SGHVS and CDR2 FNYEAQ come from the germline V gene. The CDR3 is made up of 19 amino acids. V dropped 5 bases and J dropped 1; count of bases not matched to a gene: 14. This CDR3 reads CASSPWTGSALSGANVLTF. CDR3 DNA: TGTGCCAGCAGCCCCTGGACAGGAAGCGCTTTATCTGGGGCCAACGTCCTGACTTTC.

J is TRBJ2-5 and V is TRBV7-2; 10 nucleotides agree with TRBD2. The CDR3 has 14 amino acids. Germline V lookup: CDR1 SGHTA, CDR2 FQGNSA. V was clipped by 5 bases and J by 5 bases; unmatched bases: 5. CDR3 sequence (DNA): TGTGCCAGCAGCCCGGGACTAGCGACGGAGACCCAGTACTTC. Its translation: CASSPGLATETQYF.

The chain has TRBV29-1 and TRBJ1-2, with no clear D. This CDR3 comprises 12 residues. The germline V and J ends were trimmed by 8 bases and 4 bases, with 14 bases remaining between them. Germline CDR1 and CDR2: SQVTM and ANQGSEA. Here the CDR3 reads CSTSTGSYGYTF. The CDR3 DNA reads as TGCAGCACCTCGACTGGCAGCTATGGCTACACCTTC.

This clone was seen more than once but under ten times. The rearrangement joins TRBV4-3 to TRBJ1-5; D is unclear. CDR3 length: 15 amino acids. V was trimmed by 0 bases and J by 0 bases, leaving 6 bases between them. The germline V gene encodes CDR1 LGHNA and CDR2 YSLEER. CDR3 residues: CASSQDLSSNQPQHF. CDR3 nucleotide sequence: TGCGCCAGCAGCCAAGATCTGAGTAGCAATCAGCCCCAGCATTTT.

This rearrangement joins TRBV14 to TRBJ2-1; possible D gene TRBD2, 6 bases. V was clipped by 3 bases and J by 2 bases, with 8 bases between them. This CDR3 comprises 14 residues. Germline V gene lookup returns CDR1 SGHDN and CDR2 FVKESK. CDR3 sequence reads: CASSQGGPYNEQFF. The CDR3 region has the DNA TGTGCCAGCAGCCAGGGGGGTCCCTACAATGAGCAGTTCTTC.

The gene calls are TRBV27 and TRBJ1-2, with 8 bases matching TRBD1. Germline V CDR1 and CDR2: MNHEY, SMNVEV (reference sequence). The length of the CDR3 is 14 residues. V shed 4 bases and J 8 bases; nucleotides not matched to a gene: 9. The CDR3 spells CASSSFLDRDGYTF. CDR3 bases: TGTGCCAGCAGTTCATTCCTGGACAGGGACGGCTACACCTTC.

The chain combines TRBV7-2 with TRBJ1-3; D may be TRBD1 (6 bases). The CDR3 runs 16 residues. V was cut by 5 bases and J by 0 bases, with 14 bases left in between. The germline V gene encodes CDR1 SGHTA and CDR2 FQGNSA. The chain's CDR3 is CASSHGQSLSGNTIYF. The DNA for the CDR3 is TGTGCCAGCAGCCATGGACAGAGTCTCTCTGGAAACACCATATATTTT.

V is TRBV9 and J is TRBJ1-2; D is possibly TRBD1 (5 bases). V was clipped by 0 bases and J by 6 bases, with 9 bases between them. This CDR3 has 13 amino acids. CDR1 is SGDLS and CDR2 is YYNGEE in the germline V gene. The CDR3 loop is CASSVEGVDGYTF. The CDR3 DNA sequence: TGTGCCAGCAGCGTAGAAGGGGTCGATGGCTACACCTTC.

The chain recombines TRBV5-1 with TRBJ2-2, with a tentative D call TRBD1 (6 bases). The germline CDR1 and CDR2 sequences are SGHRS and YFSETQ. This CDR3 comprises 14 residues. The ends were cut back, 4 bases at V and 7 bases at J, with 14 bases in the middle. This CDR3 reads CASSAQGYGGELFF. The CDR3 nucleotides are TGCGCCAGCAGCGCACAGGGTTACGGCGGGGAGCTGTTTTTT. Using reference TRBV5-1 and TRBJ2-2 for the parts outside the CDR3, the full variable domain is KAGVTQTPRYLIKTRGQQVTLSCSPISGHRSVSWYQQTPGQGLQFLFEYFSETQRNKGNFPGRFSGRQFSNSRSEMNVSTLELGDSALYLCASSAQGYGGELFFGEGSRLTVL.

V usage is TRBV5-1 and J usage is TRBJ1-5; D is perhaps TRBD1 (5 bases). The CDR3 extends over 15 amino acids. The germline V and J ends were trimmed by 0 bases and 0 bases, with 7 bases remaining between them. Germline V gene lookup returns CDR1 SGHRS and CDR2 YFSETQ. The CDR3 nucleotides read TGCGCCAGCAGCTTGGATGACAGTAGCAATCAGCCCCAGCATTTT. This codes for CASSLDDSSNQPQHF.

This clone was detected once. This rearrangement joins TRBV10-1 to TRBJ1-1; 11 bases are a match to TRBD1. The CDR3 covers 15 residues. Losses at the gene ends were 2 bases for V and 4 bases for J; bases not matched to a gene: 3. The V gene's germline CDR1 is WNHNN and CDR2 SYGVQD (reference sequence). CDR3 in amino acids: CASSEGQGARTEAFF. CDR3 DNA: TGCGCCAGCAGTGAGGGACAGGGGGCTCGCACTGAAGCTTTCTTT.

The chain is built from TRBV27 and TRBJ1-2; no firm D call. The CDR3 is 13 residues long. The V end lost 6 bases, the J end lost 1 base, and 9 bases lay between the germline ends. CDR1 is MNHEY and CDR2 is SMNVEV in the germline V gene (reference sequence). The DNA for the CDR3 is TGTGCCAGCAGGGAGGGTTTTAACTATGGCTACACCTTC. Translating it yields CASREGFNYGYTF.

This chain joins TRBV6-6 and TRBJ1-5; D is unclear. This CDR3 has 15 residues. Deletions cut 6 bases from V and 0 bases from J, with 12 bases between. CDR1 and CDR2 from the germline V gene are MNHNY and SVGAGI (reference sequence). For the CDR3, the DNA is TGTGCCAGCAGCCTCCGAGAGGATAGCAATCAGCCCCAGCATTTT. This sequence encodes CASSLREDSNQPQHF.

The chain combines TRBV19 with TRBJ2-7; 9 bases map to TRBD2. The V gene's germline CDR1 is LNHDA and CDR2 SQIVND (reference sequence). V was pared by 5 bases and J by 0 bases, with 2 bases of the junction left unmatched. This CDR3 comprises 14 residues. As DNA, the CDR3 is TGTGCCAGTAGTGGCGGGGGGGGCTCCTACGAGCAGTACTTC. The encoded protein is CASSGGGGSYEQYF.

This rearrangement joins TRBV19 to TRBJ1-2; a possible D gene is TRBD1 (6 bases). The V and J ends lost 7 bases and 4 bases respectively, with 13 bases between them. The CDR3 contains 13 residues. CDR1 and CDR2 (germline): LNHDA, SQIVND (reference sequence). In DNA form, the CDR3 reads TGTGCCAGTACCCTACAGGGCGGCTATGGCTACACCTTC. It translates to CASTLQGGYGYTF.

In its sample, this clone was seen a few times. V gene TRBV30 combines with J gene TRBJ1-2; 7 bases align to TRBD1. The germline V gene encodes CDR1 GTSNPN and CDR2 SVGIG (reference sequence). V lost 2 bases to trimming and J lost 1 base; unmatched junction nucleotides: 10. This CDR3 comprises 16 residues. The CDR3 protein is CAWSRGRISHNYGYTF. CDR3 DNA: TGTGCCTGGAGTAGGGGGCGTATCTCCCATAACTATGGCTACACCTTC.

In DNA, the CDR3 is TGCGCCAGCAGCTTCGGAGGAGGACGTGATCAGCCCCAGCATTTT. Translation gives CASSFGGGRDQPQHF. This chain uses TRBV5-1 with TRBJ1-5; D is unclear. V was cut by 2 bases and J by 5 bases, with 14 bases left in between. In germline, CDR1 is SGHRS, CDR2 YFSETQ. The CDR3 is made up of 15 amino acids.

The V and J genes are TRBV27 and TRBJ1-2; D unresolved. The CDR3 is 12 amino acids. Per germline, CDR1 MNHEY and CDR2 SMNVEV (reference sequence). The V end was cut by 6 bases, the J end by 4 bases, with 9 bases between. CDR3 nucleotide sequence: TGTGCCAGCAGAACTCTTCCCTATGGCTACACCTTC. Amino acids: CASRTLPYGYTF.

This clone was counted a single time. The chain combines TRBV5-6 with TRBJ2-7; the match to TRBD1 covers 9 bases. The CDR3 covers 14 residues. J was trimmed by 0 bases and V by 6 bases; bases with no gene match: 4. Germline CDR1 and CDR2: SGHDT and YYEEEE. DNA of the CDR3: TGTGCCAGCACGACAGGGGGTAGCTCCTACGAGCAGTACTTC. It encodes CASTTGGSSYEQYF.

The chain uses TRBV29-1 and TRBJ2-2; perhaps TRBD2 as D (5 bases). V lost 7 bases and J lost 0, with 15 bases in between. The CDR3 sequence is 15 residues long. Germline V CDR1 and CDR2: SQVTM, ANQGSEA. The DNA of the CDR3 is TGCAGCGGTTCGATCGGGGTCGCGAACACCGGGGAGCTGTTTTTT. This gives the protein CSGSIGVANTGELFF.

J is TRBJ2-7 and V is TRBV19; D unclear. Per germline, CDR1 LNHDA and CDR2 SQIVND (reference sequence). CDR3 size: 15 residues. V was shortened by 5 bases and J by 0 bases, with 14 bases between the two germline ends. The CDR3 loop is CASSFTATLSYEQYF. CDR3 bases: TGTGCCAGTAGTTTTACAGCAACCCTCTCCTACGAGCAGTACTTC.

The chain joins TRBV27 to TRBJ1-2; 7 bases map to TRBD1. CDR3 size: 13 residues. Germline lookup yields CDR1 MNHEY and CDR2 SMNVEV (reference sequence). V trimming: 6 bases; J trimming: 4 bases; junction bases outside the gene matches: 5. DNA for the CDR3: TGTGCCAGCAGGACAGGGTCGGGCTATGGCTACACCTTC. Protein product: CASRTGSGYGYTF.

CDR3 loop: CASSFVSYEQYF. In DNA form, the CDR3 reads TGTGCCAGCAGCTTCGTCTCCTACGAGCAGTACTTC. The chain combines TRBV7-9 with TRBJ2-7; D gene ambiguous. The CDR3 length is 12 residues. The ends were cut back, 3 bases at V and 0 bases at J, with 3 bases in the middle. Germline assignment: CDR1 SEHNR and CDR2 FQNEAQ (reference sequence).

The chain links TRBV9 to TRBJ2-3, with a weak D call TRBD1 (5 bases). Trimming took off 1 base at V and 4 bases at J, with 7 bases between the two ends. Germline V lookup: CDR1 SGDLS, CDR2 YYNGEE. The CDR3 runs to 13 residues. The CDR3: CASSVQGADTQYF. The CDR3 nucleotides are TGTGCCAGCAGCGTACAGGGCGCAGATACGCAGTATTTT.